The sequence of this T cell receptor (beta chain) was determined in a study of CD8 T cells in Susac syndrome. The ends lost 2 bases at V and 2 bases at J; junction bases unmatched: 16. Per germline, CDR1 LGHDT and CDR2 YNNKEL (reference sequence). The CDR3 is 20 amino acids. The sequenced target, TCR beta, came from blood CD8+ and CD4+ T cells. While CD8+ and CD4+ T cells were isolated negatively, TEMRA cells were enriched by FACS. RNA, at about 0.5 to 1 ug, was reverse transcribed with random hexamers. Amplification of TCR beta CDR3 by immunoSEQ multiplex PCR spanned 54 Vbeta and 13 Jbeta. TCRdb called the immunoSEQ multiplex PCR reads again in MiXCR, with one record for every CDR3 protein. The sample lists around 270,000 distinct CDR3 sequences; 85% were seen once.

The receptor was derived from a human donor with multiple sclerosis. V usage is TRBV3-1 and J usage is TRBJ2-3; 10 nucleotides align to TRBD2. Sequencing was performed on CD8+ T cells from PBMCs. The chain's CDR3 is CASSQWQASGSTANTDTQYF. The CDR3 DNA reads as TGTGCCAGCAGCCAATGGCAGGCTAGCGGGAGCACGGCCAACACAGATACGCAGTATTTT.